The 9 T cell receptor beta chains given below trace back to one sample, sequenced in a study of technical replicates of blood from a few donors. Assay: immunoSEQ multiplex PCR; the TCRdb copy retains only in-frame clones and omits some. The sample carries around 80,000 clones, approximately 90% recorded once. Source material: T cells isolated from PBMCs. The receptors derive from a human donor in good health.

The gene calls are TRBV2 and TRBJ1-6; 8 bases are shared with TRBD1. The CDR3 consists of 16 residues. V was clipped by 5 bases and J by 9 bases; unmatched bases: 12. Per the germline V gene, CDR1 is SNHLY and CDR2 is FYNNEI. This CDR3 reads CASSPTMTGVISPLHF. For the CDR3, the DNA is TGTGCCAGCAGTCCCACCATGACAGGGGTGATTTCACCCCTCCACTTT.

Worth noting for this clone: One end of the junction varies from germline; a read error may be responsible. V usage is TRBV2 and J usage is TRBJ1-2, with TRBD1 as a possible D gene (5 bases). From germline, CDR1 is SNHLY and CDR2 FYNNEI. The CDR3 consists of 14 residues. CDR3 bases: TGTGCCAGCAGAGAAGGGGCGTATATTCCCCACTACACCTTC. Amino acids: CASREGAYIPHYTF.

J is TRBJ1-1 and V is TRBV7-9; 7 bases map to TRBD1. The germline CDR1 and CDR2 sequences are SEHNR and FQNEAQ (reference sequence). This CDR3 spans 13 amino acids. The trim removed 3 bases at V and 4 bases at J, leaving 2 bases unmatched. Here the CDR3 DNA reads TGTGCCAGCAGCTTGGAGGGGGCCACTGAAGCTTTCTTT. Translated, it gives CASSLEGATEAFF.

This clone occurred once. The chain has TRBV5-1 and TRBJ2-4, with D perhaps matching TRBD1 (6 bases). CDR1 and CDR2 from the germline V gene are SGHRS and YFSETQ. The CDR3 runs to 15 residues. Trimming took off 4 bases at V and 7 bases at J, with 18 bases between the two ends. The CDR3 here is CASSPLNRDGNIQYF. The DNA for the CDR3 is TGCGCCAGCAGCCCCCTAAACAGGGATGGGAACATTCAGTACTTC.

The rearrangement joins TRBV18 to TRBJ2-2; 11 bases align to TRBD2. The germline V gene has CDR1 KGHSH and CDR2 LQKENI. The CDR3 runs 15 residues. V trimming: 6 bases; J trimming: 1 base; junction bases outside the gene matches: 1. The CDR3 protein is CASSGTSGNTGELFF. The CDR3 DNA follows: TGTGCCAGCTCTGGGACTAGCGGGAACACCGGGGAGCTGTTTTTT.

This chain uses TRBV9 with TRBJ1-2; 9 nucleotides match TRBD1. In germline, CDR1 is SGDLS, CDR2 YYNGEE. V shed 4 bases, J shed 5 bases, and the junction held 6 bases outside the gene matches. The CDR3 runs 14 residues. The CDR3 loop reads CASSPQGARYGYTF. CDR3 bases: TGTGCCAGCAGCCCACAGGGGGCAAGGTATGGCTACACCTTC.

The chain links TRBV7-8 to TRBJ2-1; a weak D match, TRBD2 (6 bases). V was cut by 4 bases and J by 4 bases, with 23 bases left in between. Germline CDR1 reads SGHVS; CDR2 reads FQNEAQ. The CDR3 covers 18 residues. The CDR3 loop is CASSSRSRENNIYNEQFF. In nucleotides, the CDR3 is TGTGCCAGCAGCTCCAGGTCGCGGGAAAACAATATTTACAATGAGCAGTTCTTC.

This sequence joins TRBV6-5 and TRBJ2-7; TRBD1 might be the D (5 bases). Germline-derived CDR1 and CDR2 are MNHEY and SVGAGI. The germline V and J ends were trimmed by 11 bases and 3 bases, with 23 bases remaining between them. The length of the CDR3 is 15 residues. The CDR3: CASFGRGAGNYEQYF. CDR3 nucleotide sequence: TGTGCCTCCTTCGGTAGGGGCGCTGGGAACTACGAGCAGTACTTC.

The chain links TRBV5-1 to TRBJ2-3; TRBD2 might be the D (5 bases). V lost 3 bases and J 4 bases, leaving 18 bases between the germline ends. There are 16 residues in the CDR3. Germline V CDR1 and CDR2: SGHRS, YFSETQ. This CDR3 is CASSSRVGLSADTQYF. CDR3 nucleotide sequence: TGCGCCAGCAGCTCGAGGGTCGGCCTATCAGCAGATACGCAGTATTTT.